The 15 T cell receptor beta chains below all came from one sample that was sequenced in a study of blood T cell repertoires in COVID-19. Clones were read by immunoSEQ multiplex PCR, and TCRdb kept only the in-frame ones, dropping some. The sample lists roughly 370,000 clones, roughly 89% seen once, with approximately 10% in the top ten. The sample comprised PBMCs or T cells enriched from blood (not recorded which). The receptor source for this set is a woman aged 45-65 years who had recovered from COVID-19.

Worth noting for this clone: Other DNA sequences in the sample encode the same CDR3. The V gene is TRBV4-1, the J gene TRBJ1-2; 10 nucleotides line up with TRBD1. Germline CDR1 is MGHRA and CDR2 is YSYEKL. The V segment lost 1 base and the J segment 4 bases; nucleotides outside the gene matches: 3. The CDR3 sequence is 15 residues long. CDR3 amino acids: CASSQAGQGLYGYTF. Written as DNA, the CDR3 is TGCGCCAGCAGCCAAGCGGGACAGGGGCTCTATGGCTACACCTTC.

The genes are TRBV24-1 and TRBJ2-3; TRBD2 matches 10 bases. In germline, CDR1 is KGHDR, CDR2 SFDVKD. The CDR3 length is 17 residues. J was trimmed by 4 bases and V by 3 bases; bases with no gene match: 9. The CDR3: CATSDTGAGGRADTQYF. The CDR3 bases are TGTGCCACCAGTGATACAGGAGCGGGGGGGCGGGCAGATACGCAGTATTTT.

The chain combines TRBV4-1 with TRBJ1-1, with 8 bases lining up with TRBD1. V shed 4 bases and J 8 bases; nucleotides not matched to a gene: 6. The germline CDR1 and CDR2 sequences are MGHRA and YSYEKL. CDR3 length: 13 amino acids. The CDR3 is CASSLGQGKEAFF. CDR3 bases: TGCGCCAGCAGCCTAGGACAGGGCAAGGAAGCTTTCTTT.

Turning to this clone: The junction departs from the called germline gene at one end, perhaps through a read error. The gene calls are TRBV12-3 or TRBV12-4 and TRBJ1-1, with TRBD1 as a possible D gene (6 bases). CDR3 length: 12 residues. CDR3 sequence reads: CASRRGGQGVVF. DNA for the CDR3: TGTGCCAGCAGGCGGGGGGGCCAAGGGGTTGTCTTT.

The chain carries TRBV5-1 and TRBJ2-5; weak D call: TRBD2 (6 bases). In germline, CDR1 is SGHRS, CDR2 YFSETQ. This CDR3 has 14 residues. V gave up 3 bases and J gave up 4 bases, with 13 bases separating them. CDR3 in amino acids: CASSYDGGRETQYF. The CDR3 DNA is TGCGCCAGCAGCTACGACGGGGGAAGAGAGACCCAGTACTTC.

The V gene is TRBV7-2, the J gene TRBJ2-7, with D perhaps TRBD2 (5 bases). Germline CDR1 SGHTA, CDR2 FQGNSA. Trimming pared 7 bases from V and 1 base from J, leaving 14 bases between. This CDR3 is built from 14 residues. The CDR3 reads CASNEGIGSYEQYF. Here the CDR3 DNA reads TGTGCCAGCAACGAGGGCATCGGTTCCTACGAGCAGTACTTC.

This chain connects TRBV30 to TRBJ1-6; 8 positions match TRBD1. The CDR3 runs 14 residues. V gave up 1 base and J gave up 10 bases; unmatched junction bases: 6. From germline, CDR1 is GTSNPN and CDR2 SVGIG (reference sequence). Here the CDR3 DNA reads TGTGCCTGGAGTGGTGGACAGGGACACTCACCCCTCCACTTT. Residues: CAWSGGQGHSPLHF.

The J gene is TRBJ1-4, the V gene TRBV13, with a tentative D call TRBD1 (5 bases). The ends were cut back, 5 bases at V and 7 bases at J, with 17 bases in the middle. The CDR3 sequence is 15 residues long. Germline CDR1 is PRHDT and CDR2 is FYEKMQ (reference sequence). The chain's CDR3 is CASSTRGRRGEKLFF. The CDR3 DNA follows: TGTGCCAGCAGCACCCGGGGGAGGAGGGGTGAAAAACTGTTTTTT.

This clone has only one observation. The J gene is TRBJ2-7, the V gene TRBV12-5, with TRBD1 identical over 8 bases. The V gene end was trimmed by 5 bases and the J gene end by 2 bases; junction bases not matched to a gene: 2. CDR1 is LGHNT and CDR2 is FRNRAP in the germline V gene. The CDR3 runs 13 residues. The CDR3 loop is CASGVDRAYEQYF. CDR3 bases: TGTGCTAGTGGTGTGGACAGGGCCTACGAGCAGTACTTC.

This clone occurred once. The chain couples TRBV7-6 to TRBJ1-4; maybe TRBD1 (5 bases). V shed 4 bases and J shed 5 bases, with 14 bases lying between them. CDR1 and CDR2 (germline): SGHVS, FNYEAQ. This CDR3 comprises 15 residues. CDR3 in amino acids: CASSSPHRNNEKLFF. The CDR3 DNA is TGTGCCAGCAGCTCCCCCCACAGGAACAATGAAAAACTGTTTTTT.

J is TRBJ2-3 and V is TRBV29-1; TRBD2 is a possible D gene (5 bases). Trimming removed 7 bases at V and 5 bases at J, with 13 bases between. This CDR3 region has 12 residues. Germline V lookup: CDR1 SQVTM, CDR2 ANQGSEA. The CDR3 spells CSGKRGLDTQYF. CDR3 nucleotide sequence: TGCAGCGGGAAACGGGGTTTAGATACGCAGTATTTT.

About this clone itself: One junction end disagrees with the germline gene, perhaps due to a read error. The V call is TRBV19, the J call TRBJ1-5, with D tentatively TRBD1 (5 bases). This CDR3 has 17 residues. Germline V gene data show CDR1 as LNHDA and CDR2 as SQIVND (reference sequence). CDR3 DNA sequence: TGTGCCAATAGTGTGCGGGGCGGGGTCGTTAGCAATCAGCCCCAGCATTTT. Protein sequence: CANSVRGGVVSNQPQHF.

The chain uses TRBV4-1 and TRBJ1-3; no clear D. Trimming cost V 4 bases and J 1 base, with 20 bases left between them. In germline, CDR1 is MGHRA, CDR2 YSYEKL. The CDR3 sequence is 18 residues long. The CDR3 sequence is CASSPLASGVGSGNTIYF. The CDR3, as DNA: TGCGCCAGCAGCCCGCTAGCGTCAGGCGTCGGGTCTGGAAACACCATATATTTT.

The chain recombines TRBV12-3 or TRBV12-4 with TRBJ2-1; D is possibly TRBD1 (6 bases). The CDR3 loop spans 13 amino acids. V lost 8 bases, J lost 9 bases, and 17 bases lay in between. DNA for the CDR3: TGTGCCAGCGGGACATTGGGGGTATCTGAGCAGTTCTTC. Its protein is CASGTLGVSEQFF.

The chain has TRBV2 and TRBJ1-2; TRBD1 agrees at 8 bases. Losses at the gene ends were 7 bases for V and 4 bases for J; bases not matched to a gene: 8. Germline CDR1 reads SNHLY; CDR2 reads FYNNEI. The CDR3 is 14 amino acids. Here the CDR3 reads CASTGQGDFYGYTF. CDR3 bases: TGTGCCAGCACTGGACAGGGCGATTTCTATGGCTACACCTTC.